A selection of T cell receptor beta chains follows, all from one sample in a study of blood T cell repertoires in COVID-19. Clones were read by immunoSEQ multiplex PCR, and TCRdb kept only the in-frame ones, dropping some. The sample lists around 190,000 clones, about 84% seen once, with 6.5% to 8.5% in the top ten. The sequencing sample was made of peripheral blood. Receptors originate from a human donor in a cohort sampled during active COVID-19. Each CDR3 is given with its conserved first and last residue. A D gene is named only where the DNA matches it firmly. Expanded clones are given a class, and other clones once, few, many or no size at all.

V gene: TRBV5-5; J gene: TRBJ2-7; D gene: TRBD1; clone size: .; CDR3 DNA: TGTGCCAGCAGCTTTTTGGCAGGGGGCGACGAGCAGTACTTC; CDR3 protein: CASSFLAGGDEQYF
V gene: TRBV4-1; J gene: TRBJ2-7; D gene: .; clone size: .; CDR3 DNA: TGCGCCAGCAGCCCCGGCGGGGACCTGCCCTACGAGCAGTACTTC; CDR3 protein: CASSPGGDLPYEQYF
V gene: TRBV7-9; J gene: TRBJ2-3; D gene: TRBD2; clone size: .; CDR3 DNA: TGTGCCAGCAGCCCGCCTAGCGGGGTTGCGGATACGCAGTATTTT; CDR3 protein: CASSPPSGVADTQYF
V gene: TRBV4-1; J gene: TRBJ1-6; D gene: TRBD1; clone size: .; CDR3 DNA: TGCGCCAGCAGCCTCTCCAGGGGGCATTCACCCCTCCACTTT; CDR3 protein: CASSLSRGHSPLHF
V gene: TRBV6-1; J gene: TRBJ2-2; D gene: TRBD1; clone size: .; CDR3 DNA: TGTGCCAGCAGTGAACCCAACCGGGACAGCCGCCTCTCAAACACCGGGGAGCTGTTTTTT; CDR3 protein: CASSEPNRDSRLSNTGELFF
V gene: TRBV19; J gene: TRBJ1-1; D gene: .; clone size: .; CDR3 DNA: TGTGCCAGTAGGGAACCGGGAGCTTTCTTT; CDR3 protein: CASREPGAFF
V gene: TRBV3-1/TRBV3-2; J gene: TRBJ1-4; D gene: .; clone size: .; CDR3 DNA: TGTGCCAGCTGCCCTCGAGGGAGGGAAGGAGAAAAACTGTTTTTT; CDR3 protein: CASCPRGREGEKLFF
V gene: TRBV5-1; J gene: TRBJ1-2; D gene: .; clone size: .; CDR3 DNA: TGCGCCAGCAGCCCGGAAGACAGCCCCTATGGCTACACCTTC; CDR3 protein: CASSPEDSPYGYTF
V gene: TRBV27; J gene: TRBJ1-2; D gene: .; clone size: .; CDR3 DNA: TGTGCCAGCAGGGGGTCGGGGAGGGACTATGGCTACACCTTC; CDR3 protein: CASRGSGRDYGYTF
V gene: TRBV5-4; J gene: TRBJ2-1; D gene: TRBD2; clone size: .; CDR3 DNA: TGTGCCAGCAGCTTCGGGTCGGGACTAGGGGACTTAGGGCAGTTCTTC; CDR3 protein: CASSFGSGLGDLGQFF
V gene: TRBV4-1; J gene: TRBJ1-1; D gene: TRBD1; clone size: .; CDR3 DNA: TGCGCCAGCAGCCAAGGACAGGGGACCCCTGAAGCTTTCTTT; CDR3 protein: CASSQGQGTPEAFF
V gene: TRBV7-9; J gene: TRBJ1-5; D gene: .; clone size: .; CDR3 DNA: TGTGCCAGCAGCCCTGAGGGAAATCAGCCCCAGCATTTT; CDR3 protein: CASSPEGNQPQHF
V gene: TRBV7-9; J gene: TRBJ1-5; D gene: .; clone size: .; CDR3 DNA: TGTGCCAGCAGCTTAGGAGGAAACAATCAGCCCCAGCATTTT; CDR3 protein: CASSLGGNNQPQHF
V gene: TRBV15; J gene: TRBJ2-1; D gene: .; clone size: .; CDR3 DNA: TGTGCCACCAGCAGAGACGGGGGAGGCAATGAGCAGTTCTTC; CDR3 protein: CATSRDGGGNEQFF
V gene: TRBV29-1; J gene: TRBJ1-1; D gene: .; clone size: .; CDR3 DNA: TGCAGCGCGGAACAGGGCCTGAACACTGAAGCTTTCTTT; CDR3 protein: CSAEQGLNTEAFF
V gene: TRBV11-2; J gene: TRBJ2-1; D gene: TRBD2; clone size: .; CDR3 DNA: TGTGCCAGCAGCTTAAGTGGCGGGGGGAGACACAATGAGCAGTTCTTC; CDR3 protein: CASSLSGGGRHNEQFF
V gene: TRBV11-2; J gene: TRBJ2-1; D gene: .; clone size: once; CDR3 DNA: TGTGCCAGCAGCTTATCTAATGGACAGTATAGGAATGAGCAGTTCTTC; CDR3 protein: CASSLSNGQYRNEQFF
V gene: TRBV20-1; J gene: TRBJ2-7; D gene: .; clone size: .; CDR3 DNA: TGCAGTGCTAGTTCAGGGAATCGGGAGCAGTACTTC; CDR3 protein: CSASSGNREQYF
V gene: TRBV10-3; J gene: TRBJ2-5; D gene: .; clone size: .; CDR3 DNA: TGTGCCATCAGTGAGTCGGTCTCCGTCAAGGCGGGTCAAGAGACCCAGTACTTC; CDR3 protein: CAISESVSVKAGQETQYF
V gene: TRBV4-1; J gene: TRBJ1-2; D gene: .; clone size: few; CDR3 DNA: TGCGCCAGCAGCCAAGAGTGGGGGGGTAACTATGGCTACACCTTC; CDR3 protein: CASSQEWGGNYGYTF
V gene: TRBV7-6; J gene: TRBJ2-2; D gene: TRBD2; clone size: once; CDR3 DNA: TGTGCCAGCAGCTCGCGACTAGCGGGGGGGCACGGGGAGCTGTTTTTT; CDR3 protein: CASSSRLAGGHGELFF
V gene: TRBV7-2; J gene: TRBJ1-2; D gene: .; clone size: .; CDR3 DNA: TGTGCCAGCAGCTTAGTACCGGGGACTGGAGCCTGGTATGGCTACACCTTC; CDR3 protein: CASSLVPGTGAWYGYTF
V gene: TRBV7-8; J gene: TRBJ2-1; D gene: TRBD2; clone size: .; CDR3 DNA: TGTGCCAGCAGCCCCTTTGCGGGGGGGCAGGATGAGCAGTTCTTC; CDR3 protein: CASSPFAGGQDEQFF
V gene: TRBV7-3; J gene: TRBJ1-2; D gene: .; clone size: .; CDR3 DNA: TGTGCCAGCAGCTCCAGCCGACAGATGCCTGGCTACACCTTC; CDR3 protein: CASSSSRQMPGYTF
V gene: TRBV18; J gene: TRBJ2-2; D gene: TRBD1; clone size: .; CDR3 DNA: TGTGCCAGCTCACCTGAACGACAGGGTTTGACCGGGGAGCTGTTTTTT; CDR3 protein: CASSPERQGLTGELFF
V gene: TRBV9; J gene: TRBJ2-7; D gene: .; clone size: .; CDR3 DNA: TGTGCCAGCAGCCCCGCCGGCTCCTACGAGCAGTACTTC; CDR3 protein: CASSPAGSYEQYF
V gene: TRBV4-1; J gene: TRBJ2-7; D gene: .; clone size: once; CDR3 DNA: TGCGCCAGCAGCCACCCCGAGCGTGAAGAGGGTACGATCCACGAGCAGTACTTC; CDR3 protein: CASSHPEREEGTIHEQYF
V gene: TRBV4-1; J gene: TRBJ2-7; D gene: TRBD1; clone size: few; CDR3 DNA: TGCGCCAGCAGCCAAGATGGGACAGGGCTTTACGAGCAGTACTTC; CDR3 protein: CASSQDGTGLYEQYF
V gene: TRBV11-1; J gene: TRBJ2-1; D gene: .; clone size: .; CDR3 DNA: TGTGCCAGCAGCTTAGCGTTTCTCAGCGGGAATGAGCAGTTCTTC; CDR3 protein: CASSLAFLSGNEQFF
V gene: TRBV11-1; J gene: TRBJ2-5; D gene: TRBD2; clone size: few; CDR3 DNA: TGTGCCAGCAGCTTCAGCGGGGCGGAGACCCAGTACTTC; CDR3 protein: CASSFSGAETQYF
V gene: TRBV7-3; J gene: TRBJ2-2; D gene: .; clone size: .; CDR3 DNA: TGTGCCAGCAGCTTATTTGTTGGGACAACCGGGGAGCTGTTTTTT; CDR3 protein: CASSLFVGTTGELFF
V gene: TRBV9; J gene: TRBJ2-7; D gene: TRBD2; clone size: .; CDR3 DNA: TGTGCCAGCAGCGTAGTCCCGGACACGGGGGAGGGGGAGCAGTACTTC; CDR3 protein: CASSVVPDTGEGEQYF
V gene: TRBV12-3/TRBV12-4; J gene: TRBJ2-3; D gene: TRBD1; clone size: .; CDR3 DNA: TGTGCCAGCAGTCCCGGGACAGGTGGGCAGTATTTT; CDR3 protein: CASSPGTGGQYF
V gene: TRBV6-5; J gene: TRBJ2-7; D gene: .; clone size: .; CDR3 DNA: TGTGCCAGCAGTCCTACCCCCAGGGGGGCCTACGAGCAGTACTTC; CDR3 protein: CASSPTPRGAYEQYF
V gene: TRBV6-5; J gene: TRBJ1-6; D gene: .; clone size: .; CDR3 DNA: TGTGCCAGCACCAGGGGTCTAGATAATTCACCCCTCCACTTT; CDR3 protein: CASTRGLDNSPLHF
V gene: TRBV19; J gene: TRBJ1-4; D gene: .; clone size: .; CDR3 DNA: TGTGCCAGTAGTATGGGAGGGTCTGGAGCTAATGAAAAACTGTTTTTT; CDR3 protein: CASSMGGSGANEKLFF
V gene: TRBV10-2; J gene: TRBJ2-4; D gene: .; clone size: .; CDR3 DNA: TGCGCCAGCATGGGGCCGTCCCTAGCCAAAAACATTCAGTACTTC; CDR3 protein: CASMGPSLAKNIQYF
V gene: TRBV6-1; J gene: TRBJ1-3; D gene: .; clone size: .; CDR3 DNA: TGTGCCAGCAGTGAAGCTGGGAGGGACTCTGGAAACACCATATATTTT; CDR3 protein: CASSEAGRDSGNTIYF
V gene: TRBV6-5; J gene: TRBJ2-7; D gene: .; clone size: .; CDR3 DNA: TGTGCCAGCAGCCATGACATCAGCTCCTACGAGCAGTACTTC; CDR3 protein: CASSHDISSYEQYF
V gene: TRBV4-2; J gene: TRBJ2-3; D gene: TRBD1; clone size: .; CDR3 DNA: TGTGCCAGCAGCCAAGGGGGGGGACAGGGGGCCTATGTGAGCCTTACCCAAACAGATACGCAGTATTTT; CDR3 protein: CASSQGGGQGAYVSLTQTDTQYF
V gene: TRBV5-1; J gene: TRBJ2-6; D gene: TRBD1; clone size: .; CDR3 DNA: TGCGCCAGCAGCAAGACAGGGTTTGGTGGGGCCAACGTCCTGACTTTC; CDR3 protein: CASSKTGFGGANVLTF
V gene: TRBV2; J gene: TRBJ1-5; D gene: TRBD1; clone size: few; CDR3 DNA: TGTGCCAGCATGGGGACAGCAAACCGTGGGCCCCAGCATTTT; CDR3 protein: CASMGTANRGPQHF
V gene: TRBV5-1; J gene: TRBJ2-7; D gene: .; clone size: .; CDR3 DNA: TGCGCCAGCAGCTTACAGGGTGTGAGGTCATACGAGCAGTACTTC; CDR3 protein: CASSLQGVRSYEQYF
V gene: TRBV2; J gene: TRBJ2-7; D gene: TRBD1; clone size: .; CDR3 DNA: TGTGCCAGCAGTCTAGGGGCGGAGGGACAGGGTCCCTCCTACGAGCAGTACTTC; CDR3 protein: CASSLGAEGQGPSYEQYF
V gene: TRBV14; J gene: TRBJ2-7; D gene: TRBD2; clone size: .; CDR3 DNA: TGTGCCAGCAGCGCACTAACGGGGGGCTACGAGCAGTACTTC; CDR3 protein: CASSALTGGYEQYF
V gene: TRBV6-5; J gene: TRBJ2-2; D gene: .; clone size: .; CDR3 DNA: TGTGCCAGCAGCCGCCGGGGCACCGGGGAGCTGTTTTTT; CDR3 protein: CASSRRGTGELFF
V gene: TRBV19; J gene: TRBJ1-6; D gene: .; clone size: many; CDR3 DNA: TGTGCCAGTACCCAGACAGGCTCCTATAATTCACCCCTCCACTTT; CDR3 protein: CASTQTGSYNSPLHF
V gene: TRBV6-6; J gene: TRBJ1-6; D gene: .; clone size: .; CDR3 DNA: TGTGCCAGCAGTTATGGAGGGGCGAAAAATTCACCCCTCCACTTT; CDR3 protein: CASSYGGAKNSPLHF
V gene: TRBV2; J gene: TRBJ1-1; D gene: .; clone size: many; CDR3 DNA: TGTGCCAGCAGGGCAAACACTGAAGCTTTCTTT; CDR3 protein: CASRANTEAFF
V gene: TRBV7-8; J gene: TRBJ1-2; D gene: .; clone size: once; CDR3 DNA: TGTGCCAGCAGCTTAGGCAGAAATAACTATGGCTACACCTTC; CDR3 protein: CASSLGRNNYGYTF
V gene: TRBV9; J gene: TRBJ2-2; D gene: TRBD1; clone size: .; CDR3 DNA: TGTGCCAGCAGCGTCTCCGGGACAGCTAACACCGGGGAGCTGTTTTTT; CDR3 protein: CASSVSGTANTGELFF
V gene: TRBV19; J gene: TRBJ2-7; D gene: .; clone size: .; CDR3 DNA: TGTGCCAGTAGTATAGACTTCGCGAGCGAGCAGTACTTC; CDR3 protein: CASSIDFASEQYF
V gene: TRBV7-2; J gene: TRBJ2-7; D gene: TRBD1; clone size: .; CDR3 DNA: TGTGCCAGCAGCTTCAAAACAGGGGGACCCTACGAGCAGTACTTC; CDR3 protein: CASSFKTGGPYEQYF
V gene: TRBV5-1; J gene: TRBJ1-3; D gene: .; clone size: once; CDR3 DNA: TGCGCCAGCAGCCTCAGCCAGGGGTTGAAAGGAAACACCATATATTTT; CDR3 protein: CASSLSQGLKGNTIYF
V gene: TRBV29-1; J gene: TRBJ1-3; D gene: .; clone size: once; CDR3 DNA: TGCAGCGTTGAGTCAGGGCTCACTGGAAACACCATATATTTT; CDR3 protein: CSVESGLTGNTIYF
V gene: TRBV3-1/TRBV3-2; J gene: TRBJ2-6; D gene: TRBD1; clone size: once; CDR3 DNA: TGTGCCAGCAGCCCATTGCCGGGACAGGACTCTGGGGCCAACGTCCTGACTTTC; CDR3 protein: CASSPLPGQDSGANVLTF
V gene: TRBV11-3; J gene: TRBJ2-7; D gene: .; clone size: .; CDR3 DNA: TGTGCCAGCAGCCCCTTCCCACCTGGAGACTACGAGCAGTACTTC; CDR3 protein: CASSPFPPGDYEQYF
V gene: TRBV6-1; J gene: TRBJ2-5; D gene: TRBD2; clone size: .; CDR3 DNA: TGTGCCAGCAGTGAACAGGCGGGGGGGGCAGAGACCCAGTACTTC; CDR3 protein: CASSEQAGGAETQYF
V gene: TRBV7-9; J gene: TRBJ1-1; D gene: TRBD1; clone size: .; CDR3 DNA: TGTGCCAGCACCCCGATCTTATACAGGGGCACTGAAGCTTTCTTT; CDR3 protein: CASTPILYRGTEAFF